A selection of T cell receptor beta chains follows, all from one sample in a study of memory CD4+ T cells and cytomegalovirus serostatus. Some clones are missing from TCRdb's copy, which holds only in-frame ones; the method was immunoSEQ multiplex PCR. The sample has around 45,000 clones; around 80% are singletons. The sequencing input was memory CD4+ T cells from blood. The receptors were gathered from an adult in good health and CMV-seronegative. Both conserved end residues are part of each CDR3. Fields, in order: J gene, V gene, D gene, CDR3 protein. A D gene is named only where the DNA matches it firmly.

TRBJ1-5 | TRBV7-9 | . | CASSIPGVRSRMDQPQHF
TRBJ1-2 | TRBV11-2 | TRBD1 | CASSLMGQNLLGYGYTF
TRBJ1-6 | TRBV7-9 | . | CASSNYRARNSPLHF
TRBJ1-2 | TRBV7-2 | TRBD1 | CASSLGGTEDYGYTF
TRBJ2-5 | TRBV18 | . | CASSLKETQYF
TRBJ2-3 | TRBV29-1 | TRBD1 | CSVDGQGARRDTQYF
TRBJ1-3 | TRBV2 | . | CASRTGGGGNTIYF
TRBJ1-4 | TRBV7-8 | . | CASSPRGGLNEKLFF
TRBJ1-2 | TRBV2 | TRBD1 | CASLGGQGLYGYTF
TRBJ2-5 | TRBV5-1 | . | CASSLRGETQYF
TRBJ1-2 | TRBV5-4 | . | CASSLDSYGYTF
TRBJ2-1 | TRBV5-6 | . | CASGLLGASNNEQFF
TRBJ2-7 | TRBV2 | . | CASSENQKQYF
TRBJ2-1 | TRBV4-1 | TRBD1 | CASSQTGQASHEQFF
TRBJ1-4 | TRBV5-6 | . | CASSLRNFEKLFF
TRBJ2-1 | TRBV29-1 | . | CSVEVGKGGEQFF
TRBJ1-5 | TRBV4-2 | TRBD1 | CASSQDTGVKSNQPQHF
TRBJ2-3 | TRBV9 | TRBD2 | CASSVRPGTSGGAHTQYF
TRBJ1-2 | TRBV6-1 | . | CASQTEGYTF
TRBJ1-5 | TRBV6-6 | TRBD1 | CASNLITGGRNQPQHF
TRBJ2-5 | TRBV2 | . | CASSVLSLAAETQYF
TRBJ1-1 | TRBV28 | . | CASSLVRGTNTEAFF
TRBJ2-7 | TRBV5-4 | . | CASSPGLTQGVYEQYF
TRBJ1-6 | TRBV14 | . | CASGTDGPSPLHF
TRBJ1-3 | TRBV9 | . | CASSPRLSSGNTIYF
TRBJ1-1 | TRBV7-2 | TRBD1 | CASSLAGIGGSTEAFF
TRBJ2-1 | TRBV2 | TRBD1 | CASAPGGNEQFF
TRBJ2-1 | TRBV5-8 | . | CASSLTLHEQFF
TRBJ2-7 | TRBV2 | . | CASNGVGSYEQYF
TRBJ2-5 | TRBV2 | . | CASQGFETQYF
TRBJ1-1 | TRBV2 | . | CASSESLGRVTEAFF
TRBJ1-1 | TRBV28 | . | CASSFSTGFHTEAFF
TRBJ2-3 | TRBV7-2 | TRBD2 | CASSVRGVPDTQYF
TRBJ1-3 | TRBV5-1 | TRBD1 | CASSNDRGWDSGNTIYF
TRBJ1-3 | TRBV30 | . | CACLGNTIYF
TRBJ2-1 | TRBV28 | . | CASSFQGWEPDEQFF
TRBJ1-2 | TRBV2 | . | CASSRTELGYGYTF
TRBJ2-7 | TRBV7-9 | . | CASSPPGGGSYEQYF
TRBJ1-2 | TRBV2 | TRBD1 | CASTGTGDGYTF
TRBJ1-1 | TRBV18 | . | CASSPPSPGMNTEAFF
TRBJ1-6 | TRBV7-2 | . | CASSLEGHSNSPLHF
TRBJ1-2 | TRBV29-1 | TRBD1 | CSAGQDYGYTF
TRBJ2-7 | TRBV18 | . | CASSPPGRTYEQYF
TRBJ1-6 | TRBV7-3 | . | CASSLDPGGLAPLHF
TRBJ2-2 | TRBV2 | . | CASSVGVTGELFF
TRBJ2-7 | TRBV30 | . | CASKGGTYEQYF
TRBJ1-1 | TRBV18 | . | CASSPGGGPYGAFF
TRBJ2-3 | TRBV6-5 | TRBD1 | CASSLTGATDTQYF
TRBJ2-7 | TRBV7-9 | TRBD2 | CASSPTSGGSYEQYF
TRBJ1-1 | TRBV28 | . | CASSSAGLNTEAFF
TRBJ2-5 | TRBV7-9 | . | CASKKQETQYF
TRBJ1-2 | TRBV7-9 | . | CASSLQDYGYTF
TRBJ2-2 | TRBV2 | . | CASSTRGAGELFF
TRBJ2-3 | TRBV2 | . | CASSRDRGTDTQYF
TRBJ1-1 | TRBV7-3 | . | CASSAGNEAFF